This entry lists 29 T cell receptor beta chains sequenced from one sample in a study of radiotherapy plus CTLA-4 blockade in lung cancer. The data were produced by immunoSEQ multiplex PCR, yet TCRdb's version contains in-frame clones alone and is incomplete. The profile covers about 86,000 clones, with about four fifths appearing a single time and 0.82% taken by the ten largest. Sequenced here: peripheral blood, sampled from a patient treated with radiotherapy plus ipilimumab. Receptors originate from a human donor with non-small cell lung cancer who had stable disease on radiotherapy plus ipilimumab.

This clone was seen a few times. This specimen includes other DNA sequences encoding the same CDR3. The V call is TRBV7-2, the J call TRBJ1-3, with D possibly being TRBD1 (6 bases). CDR1 is SGHTA, CDR2 FQGNSA, per germline. V was cut by 5 bases and J by 3 bases, with 11 bases left in between. This CDR3 comprises 14 residues. CDR3 in DNA: TGTGCCAGCAGCCTAGGACAGATTGGAAACACCATATATTTT. Its translation is CASSLGQIGNTIYF.

The chain links TRBV28 to TRBJ1-2, with a possible D match to TRBD1 (5 bases). The germline V gene encodes CDR1 MDHEN and CDR2 SYDVKM. The V end lost 5 bases, the J end lost 4 bases, and 14 bases lay between the germline ends. This CDR3 is 14 amino acids long. CDR3 amino acids: CASSPGRGTYGYTF. CDR3 nucleotide sequence: TGTGCCAGCAGTCCGGGACGGGGGACCTATGGCTACACCTTC.

This rearrangement joins TRBV5-1 to TRBJ1-1; D not certain. From germline, CDR1 is SGHRS and CDR2 YFSETQ. V dropped 0 bases and J dropped 1 base, with 10 bases sitting between them. There are 15 residues in the CDR3. The CDR3 coding sequence is TGCGCCAGCAGCTTGGCCAGTGATAGGAACACTGAAGCTTTCTTT. Its protein is CASSLASDRNTEAFF.

The V gene is TRBV4-2, the J gene TRBJ2-3; TRBD2 agrees at 11 bases. The V gene end was trimmed by 0 bases and the J gene end by 1 base; junction bases not matched to a gene: 6. Germline CDR1 reads LGHNA; CDR2 reads YNFKEQ. The CDR3 sequence is 18 residues long. The CDR3: CASSQEPSGGQRTDTQYF. The CDR3 nucleotides read TGTGCCAGCAGCCAAGAGCCTAGCGGGGGGCAACGCACAGATACGCAGTATTTT.

This clone was seen only once. In DNA, the CDR3 is TGTGCCAGCAGTCCCCTAGCGGGAGCGTTGGGCAATGAGCAGTTCTTC. Residues: CASSPLAGALGNEQFF. The rearrangement uses TRBV6-6 and TRBJ2-1; 10 nucleotides agree with TRBD2. V lost 5 bases, J lost 6 bases, and 10 bases stayed unmatched. The CDR3 runs to 16 residues. CDR1 is MNHNY and CDR2 is SVGAGI in the germline V gene (reference sequence).

This chain connects TRBV7-2 to TRBJ1-3, with TRBD1 identical over 7 bases. The CDR3 has 16 residues. V trimming: 0 bases; J trimming: 1 base; junction bases outside the gene matches: 3. Germline lookup yields CDR1 SGHTA and CDR2 FQGNSA. CDR3 protein: CASSLATGLSGNTIYF. The DNA of the CDR3 is TGTGCCAGCAGCTTAGCGACAGGGTTGTCTGGAAACACCATATATTTT.

The V and J genes are TRBV7-7 and TRBJ2-5; 7 bases fit TRBD1. With V trimmed by 3 bases and J by 3 bases, 1 base remained unmatched. Germline loops: CDR1 SSHAT, CDR2 FNYEAQ (reference sequence). The CDR3 length is 13 residues. The CDR3 sequence: CASSLGQKETQYF. The CDR3 nucleotides read TGTGCCAGCAGCTTGGGACAGAAAGAGACCCAGTACTTC.

This chain joins TRBV28 and TRBJ2-2, with 8 bases that match TRBD2. The germline CDR1 and CDR2 sequences are MDHEN and SYDVKM. Trimming took 5 bases from V and 5 from J; bases not matched to a gene: 10. There are 16 residues in the CDR3. CDR3 DNA: TGTGCCAGCAGTCCCCCGGGACTAGGTGGTACCGGGGAGCTGTTTTTT. It specifies CASSPPGLGGTGELFF.

This clone came up a few times. This chain connects TRBV7-9 to TRBJ2-7, with D perhaps matching TRBD2 (7 bases). Deletions cut 5 bases from V and 3 bases from J, with 17 bases between. This CDR3 region has 15 residues. Germline assignment: CDR1 SEHNR and CDR2 FQNEAQ (reference sequence). CDR3 region: CASSPNLGGLYEQYF. CDR3 bases: TGTGCCAGCAGCCCTAATCTGGGGGGGCTCTACGAGCAGTACTTC.

Here the CDR3 DNA reads TGTGCCAGTAGTATACAGGGGGCGGGAGAGACCCAGTACTTC. Amino acids: CASSIQGAGETQYF. The chain combines TRBV19 with TRBJ2-5; TRBD1 matches at 8 bases. CDR1 LNHDA and CDR2 SQIVND come from the germline V gene (reference sequence). V shed 2 bases, J shed 4 bases, and the junction held 3 bases outside the gene matches. CDR3 length: 14 residues.

The chain carries TRBV7-8 and TRBJ1-1; D call uncertain. Germline lookup yields CDR1 SGHVS and CDR2 FQNEAQ. The CDR3 is made up of 16 amino acids. V lost 5 bases, J lost 4 bases, and 20 bases lay in between. The CDR3 DNA reads as TGTGCCAGCAGCCAATTATTCCGCTCTCTGGGCACTGAAGCTTTCTTT. Translated, it gives CASSQLFRSLGTEAFF.

The rearrangement uses TRBV2 and TRBJ1-6; 7 bases align to TRBD1. J was trimmed by 7 bases and V by 6 bases; bases with no gene match: 9. Germline V lookup: CDR1 SNHLY, CDR2 FYNNEI. The CDR3 contains 15 residues. CDR3 sequence (DNA): TGTGCCAGCAGAAAGGGGGACAGAACCAATTCACCCCTCCACTTT. This translates into CASRKGDRTNSPLHF.

The chain links TRBV7-6 to TRBJ2-7; possibly TRBD1 for D (6 bases). V lost 0 bases and J lost 4, with 10 bases in between. CDR1 SGHVS and CDR2 FNYEAQ come from the germline V gene. There are 14 residues in the CDR3. CDR3 sequence (DNA): TGTGCCAGCAGCTTAGCTGGGGGCGGGTACGAGCAGTACTTC. Protein product: CASSLAGGGYEQYF.

The genes are TRBV28 and TRBJ2-1; the D call may be TRBD1 or TRBD2 (5 bases each). This CDR3 is built from 11 residues. V was cut by 7 bases and J by 15 bases, with 16 bases left in between. CDR1 MDHEN and CDR2 SYDVKM come from the germline V gene. The CDR3 spells CASINRDLWFF. CDR3 coding DNA: TGTGCCAGCATAAACCGGGACCTCTGGTTCTTC.

The chain carries TRBV6-5 and TRBJ1-2; 10 bases agree with TRBD1. J was trimmed by 6 bases and V by 6 bases; bases with no gene match: 10. The CDR3 is 15 residues long. Germline CDR1 and CDR2: MNHEY and SVGAGI. CDR3 sequence (DNA): TGTGCCAGCAGCCGAGCGGGGACAGGGGAGAATGGCTACACCTTC. It encodes CASSRAGTGENGYTF.

The rearrangement joins TRBV5-1 to TRBJ1-1; TRBD1 agrees at 8 bases. This CDR3 is built from 14 residues. Trimming removed 2 bases from V and 1 base from J; junction bases left unmatched: 1. Per the germline V gene, CDR1 is SGHRS and CDR2 is YFSETQ. The CDR3 DNA reads as TGCGCCAGCAGCTTACAGGGGGGGAACACTGAAGCTTTCTTT. Its protein is CASSLQGGNTEAFF.

This clone was counted a single time. This CDR3 is also generated by other DNA sequences in the sample. This chain uses TRBV2 with TRBJ1-2, with 7 bases fitting TRBD1. Germline CDR1 SNHLY, CDR2 FYNNEI. V trimming: 8 bases; J trimming: 4 bases; junction bases outside the gene matches: 1. The CDR3 runs 11 residues. For the CDR3, the DNA is TGTGCCAGCCGGGACAGCTATGGCTACACCTTC. Its protein product is CASRDSYGYTF.

This sequence joins TRBV28 and TRBJ1-5, with TRBD1 identical over 7 bases. This CDR3 is 17 amino acids long. J was trimmed by 1 base and V by 5 bases; bases with no gene match: 11. Per germline, CDR1 MDHEN and CDR2 SYDVKM. CDR3 region: CASSPLTGEWSNQPQHF. CDR3 sequence (DNA): TGTGCCAGCAGTCCTCTAACAGGGGAATGGAGCAATCAGCCCCAGCATTTT.

The CDR3 DNA reads TGTGCCAGCAGCTCACTATCTGGGCGGGGGGCCAACGTCCTGACTTTC. Translating gives CASSSLSGRGANVLTF. The chain recombines TRBV11-2 with TRBJ2-6; D gene uncertain. CDR1 is SGHAT and CDR2 is FQNNGV in the germline V gene. Trimming stripped 4 bases from V and 4 bases from J, with 14 bases between. The CDR3 is made up of 16 amino acids.

This clone was observed once. The rearrangement links TRBV27 to TRBJ2-7, with D unresolved. The V gene lost 6 bases and the J gene lost 2 bases, with 14 bases spanning the gap. The CDR3 consists of 14 residues. Germline assignment: CDR1 MNHEY and CDR2 SMNVEV (reference sequence). CDR3 bases: TGTGCCAGCAGCCTTCGACGGACCCCCTACGAGCAGTACTTC. Translating it yields CASSLRRTPYEQYF.

J is TRBJ2-5 and V is TRBV18, with D perhaps TRBD1 or TRBD2 (5 bases each). CDR1 is KGHSH and CDR2 is LQKENI in the germline V gene. The CDR3 has 16 amino acids. V was cut by 1 base and J by 2 bases, with 14 bases left in between. This CDR3 is CASSPLKGRIQETQYF. Written as DNA, the CDR3 is TGTGCCAGCTCACCACTCAAGGGACGCATACAAGAGACCCAGTACTTC.

The V call is TRBV7-3, the J call TRBJ2-3; the match to TRBD2 covers 7 bases. CDR3 length: 14 residues. The germline CDR1 and CDR2 sequences are SGHTA and FQGTGA. J was trimmed by 4 bases and V by 5 bases; bases with no gene match: 6. This CDR3 reads CASSPGTTADTQYF. CDR3 DNA sequence: TGTGCCAGCAGCCCCGGGACTACCGCAGATACGCAGTATTTT. Full variable domain (rest looked up from reference TRBV7-3 and TRBJ2-3): GAGVSQTPSNKVTEKGKYVELRCDPISGHTALYWYRQSLGQGPEFLIYFQGTGAADDSGLPNDRFFAVRPEGSVSTLKIQRTERGDSAVYLCASSPGTTADTQYFGPGTRLTVL.

The chain is built from TRBV9 and TRBJ2-7; D is unresolved. Trimming stripped 0 bases from V and 5 bases from J, with 12 bases between. CDR3 length: 14 residues. Germline V CDR1 and CDR2: SGDLS, YYNGEE. The CDR3 coding sequence is TGTGCCAGCAGCGTAGACATGCGTCAGGACGAGCAGTACTTC. Translated: CASSVDMRQDEQYF.

DNA of the CDR3: TGTGCCAGTAGTATAGATTCAGGAAGGGGGAGTCATAGCAATCAGCCCCAGCATTTT. Protein: CASSIDSGRGSHSNQPQHF. This chain connects TRBV19 to TRBJ1-5; D perhaps matches TRBD1 (6 bases). CDR1 and CDR2 (germline): LNHDA, SQIVND (reference sequence). The CDR3 consists of 19 residues. Trimming took 0 bases from V and 0 from J, leaving 18 bases between them. The variable domain in full, completed from reference TRBV19 and TRBJ1-5, reads DGGITQSPKYLFRKEGQNVTLSCEQNLNHDAMYWYRQDPGQGLRLIYYSQIVNDFQKGDIAEGYSVSREKKESFPLTVTSAQKNPTAFYLCASSIDSGRGSHSNQPQHFGDGTRLSIL.

CDR3 in amino acids: CASSLGRTYNFPNEKLFF. CDR3 nucleotides: TGTGCCAGCAGCTTAGGGCGGACTTACAACTTTCCTAATGAAAAACTGTTTTTT. The chain links TRBV7-4 to TRBJ1-4; no clear D gene. Per germline, CDR1 SGHVT and CDR2 SQSDAQ. V shed 1 base and J shed 3 bases, with 18 bases lying between them. The CDR3 is made up of 18 amino acids. Filled out from reference TRBV7-4 and TRBJ1-4, the complete variable domain reads GAGVSQSPRYKVAKRGRDVALRCDSISGHVTLYWYRQTLGQGSEVLTYSQSDAQRDKSGRPSGRFSAERPERSVSTLKIQRTEQGDSAVYLCASSLGRTYNFPNEKLFFGSGTQLSVL.

The chain employs TRBV5-1 and TRBJ1-1; no definite D call. The ends were cut back, 1 base at V and 4 bases at J, with 11 bases in the middle. Germline V gene lookup returns CDR1 SGHRS and CDR2 YFSETQ. The CDR3 runs 14 residues. The CDR3 region has the DNA TGCGCCAGCAGCTTGAGCGGGAGTCCCACTGAAGCTTTCTTT. It encodes CASSLSGSPTEAFF.

This chain uses TRBV30 with TRBJ1-1; a weak D match, TRBD1 (6 bases). Germline CDR1 and CDR2: GTSNPN and SVGIG (reference sequence). Trimming cost V 4 bases and J 0 bases, with 15 bases left between them. The CDR3 is 15 residues long. The chain's CDR3 is CAWTSRGALNTEAFF. The CDR3 nucleotides read TGTGCCTGGACTTCTCGGGGGGCTCTGAACACTGAAGCTTTCTTT.

This clone appeared a few times. The gene calls are TRBV5-5 and TRBJ2-7, with D perhaps matching TRBD1 or TRBD2 (6 bases each). The V end was cut by 8 bases, the J end by 6 bases, with 15 bases between. The CDR3 runs to 12 residues. Germline CDR1 reads SGHKS; CDR2 reads YYEKEE (reference sequence). CDR3 amino acids: CASLGRGAEQYF. DNA of the CDR3: TGTGCCAGTCTCGGAAGGGGGGCCGAGCAGTACTTC.

The gene calls are TRBV29-1 and TRBJ2-1; possible D gene TRBD2, 6 bases. Trimming shortened V by 4 bases and J by 1 base, and 14 bases separated the two germline ends. The CDR3 consists of 15 residues. Germline V gene sequence: CDR1 SQVTM, CDR2 ANQGSEA. DNA for the CDR3: TGCAGCGTTGGAGGGACTCGCGGATCCTACAATGAGCAGTTCTTC. This sequence encodes CSVGGTRGSYNEQFF.